This T cell receptor (beta chain) was sequenced in a study of blood T cells in healthy people across ages. General study results and limits: PBMCs that were unsorted prevented a conclusive naive versus antigen-experienced comparison.

The use of a sample-barcoded 5' primer and a J-beta primer mix characterized a second PCR of about 7 to 12 cycles. TCRdb itself ran the 5' RACE reads through MiXCR, one entry per CDR3 protein. The profile covers about 1,400,000 distinct CDR3 sequences, with around 55% appearing a single time and 5% to 7% taken by the ten largest. The trim removed 4 bases at V and 2 bases at J, leaving 4 bases unmatched. CDR1 SQVTM and CDR2 ANQGSEA come from the germline V gene. The CDR3 length is 13 residues. This clonotype was detected only a few times. Its antigen is still unknown. The sample taken for sequencing was blood. V usage is TRBV29-1 and J usage is TRBJ2-5, with 7 bases identical to TRBD1. The sequence came from a man aged 18 to 30 in good health. The CDR3 bases are TGCAGCGTTGGCACGGACAGGCAAGAGACCCAGTACTTC. Its translation is CSVGTDRQETQYF.